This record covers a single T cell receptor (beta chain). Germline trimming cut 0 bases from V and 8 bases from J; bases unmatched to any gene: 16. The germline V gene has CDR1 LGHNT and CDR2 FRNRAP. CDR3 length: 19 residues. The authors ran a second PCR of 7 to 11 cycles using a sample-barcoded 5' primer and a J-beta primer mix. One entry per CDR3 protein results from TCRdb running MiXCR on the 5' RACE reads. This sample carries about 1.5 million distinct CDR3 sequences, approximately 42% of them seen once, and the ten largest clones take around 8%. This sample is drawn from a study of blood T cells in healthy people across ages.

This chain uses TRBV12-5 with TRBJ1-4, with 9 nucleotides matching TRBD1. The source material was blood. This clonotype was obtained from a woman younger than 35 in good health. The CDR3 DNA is TGTGCTAGTGGTTTGGTAGTTGGGACAGGGCCCCGAGGCGTAGAAAAACTGTTTTTT. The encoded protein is CASGLVVGTGPRGVEKLFF.